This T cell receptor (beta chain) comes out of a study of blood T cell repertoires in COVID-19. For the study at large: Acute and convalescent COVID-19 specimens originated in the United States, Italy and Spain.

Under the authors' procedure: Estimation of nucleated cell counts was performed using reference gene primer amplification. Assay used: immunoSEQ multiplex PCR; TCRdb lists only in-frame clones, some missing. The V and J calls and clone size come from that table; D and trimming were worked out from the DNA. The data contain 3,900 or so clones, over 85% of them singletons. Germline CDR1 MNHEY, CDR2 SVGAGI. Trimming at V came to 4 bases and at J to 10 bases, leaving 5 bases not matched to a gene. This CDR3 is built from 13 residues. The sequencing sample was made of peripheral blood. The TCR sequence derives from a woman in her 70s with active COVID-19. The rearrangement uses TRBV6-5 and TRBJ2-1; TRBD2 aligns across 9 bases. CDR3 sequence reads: CASSLERGAEQFF. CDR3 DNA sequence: TGTGCCAGCAGTTTGGAGCGGGGGGCGGAGCAGTTCTTC.